Below, 6 T cell receptor beta chains from the same sample are listed, as sequenced in a study of blood T cell repertoires in COVID-19. Some clones are missing from TCRdb's copy, which holds only in-frame ones; the method was immunoSEQ multiplex PCR. The table records about 280,000 clones, around four fifths of them present only once. Sequencing was performed on peripheral blood. The receptor source for this set is a woman in her fifties or sixties who had recovered from COVID-19.

The V call is TRBV7-9, the J call TRBJ1-1; D is perhaps TRBD1 (5 bases). Trimming took 5 bases from V and 3 from J, leaving 13 bases between them. Germline-derived CDR1 and CDR2 are SEHNR and FQNEAQ (reference sequence). The CDR3 totals 14 residues. CDR3 in amino acids: CASSKWQGYTEAFF. The CDR3 region has the DNA TGTGCCAGCAGCAAGTGGCAGGGTTACACTGAAGCTTTCTTT.

This rearrangement joins TRBV30 to TRBJ1-3, with D unclear. The CDR3 extends over 14 amino acids. V was pared by 2 bases and J by 2 bases, with 10 bases between. CDR1 GTSNPN and CDR2 SVGIG come from the germline V gene (reference sequence). The chain's CDR3 is CAWSRGFAGNTIYF. As DNA, the CDR3 is TGTGCCTGGAGTCGGGGATTTGCTGGAAACACCATATATTTT.

The V and J genes are TRBV6-5 and TRBJ1-5, with 7 bases lining up with TRBD1. Germline trimming cut 2 bases from V and 6 bases from J; bases unmatched to any gene: 7. There are 15 residues in the CDR3. Germline values: CDR1 MNHEY, CDR2 SVGAGI. CDR3 in amino acids: CASSYVDTGVQPQHF. The DNA of the CDR3 is TGTGCCAGCAGTTACGTGGACACAGGGGTTCAGCCCCAGCATTTT.

The V and J genes are TRBV18 and TRBJ1-1, with 10 bases identical to TRBD1. The CDR3 loop spans 15 amino acids. V shed 1 base and J 2 bases; nucleotides not matched to a gene: 1. From germline, CDR1 is KGHSH and CDR2 LQKENI. This CDR3 reads CASSPRTGGNTEAFF. CDR3 DNA sequence: TGTGCCAGCTCACCACGGACAGGGGGTAACACTGAAGCTTTCTTT. Supplemented by reference TRBV18 and TRBJ1-1, the full variable domain reads NAGVMQNPRHLVRRRGQEARLRCSPMKGHSHVYWYRQLPEEGLKFMVYLQKENIIDESGMPKERFSAEFPKEGPSILRIQQVVRGDSAAYFCASSPRTGGNTEAFFGQGTRLTVV.

This rearrangement joins TRBV6-2 or TRBV6-3 to TRBJ2-5, with TRBD2 as a possible D gene (5 bases). The CDR3 loop spans 15 amino acids. V lost 4 bases to trimming and J lost 5 bases, with 17 bases between them. CDR1 MNHEY and CDR2 SVGEGT come from the germline V gene. The CDR3 coding sequence is TGTGCCAGCAGTTTGGGTCATGGAGGCTCGGAGACCCAGTACTTC. It is translated as CASSLGHGGSETQYF.

This clone was recorded a few times. This CDR3 is also generated by other DNA sequences in the sample. The gene calls are TRBV7-9 and TRBJ1-6; D not resolved. Trimming cost V 1 base and J 4 bases, with 5 bases left between them. CDR1 is SEHNR and CDR2 is FQNEAQ in the germline V gene (reference sequence). The CDR3 length is 14 residues. CDR3: CASSLEQYNSPLHF. The CDR3 DNA follows: TGTGCCAGCAGCTTAGAACAGTATAATTCACCCCTCCACTTT.